This T cell receptor (beta chain) was observed in a study of CD8+ T cells in alopecia areata. On this clone: Its antigen is still unknown. Additional DNA sequences in this sample encode the identical CDR3.

Reverse transcription of extracted RNA yielded cDNA, which provided the sequencing template. Profiled with immunoSEQ multiplex PCR; TCRdb holds only in-frame clones, not every one. The table has around 190,000 clones, roughly three fifths seen once; the top ten hold roughly 5%. Study-wide findings and caveats: Relative to mice, TCR sharing across patients was less clear, a difference possibly HLA-related.

Sequenced sample: CD8+ T cells sorted from blood. The TCR comes from a human donor in good health.

The CDR3 sequence is CSVEDYEQYF. CDR3 coding DNA: TGCAGCGTTGAAGACTACGAGCAGTACTTC. This chain connects TRBV29-1 to TRBJ2-7, with D unresolved. In germline, CDR1 is SQVTM, CDR2 ANQGSEA. This CDR3 region has 10 residues. With 0 bases removed from V and 3 bases from J, the gap between germline ends came to 0 bases.